The 5 T cell receptor beta chains below were found in one sample sequenced in a study of shared clonotypes between healthy human individuals. The repertoire was sequenced with immunoSEQ multiplex PCR; TCRdb's copy has only in-frame clones and lacks some. Altogether some 2,100,000 clones are present, approximately 95% being singletons, with the ten largest covering roughly 0.13%. Sequenced input: naive CD4+ T cells sorted from blood. Subset here: CD45RA+ positively selected. The receptors stem from a man between 18 and 35 years old in good health.

J is TRBJ1-1 and V is TRBV10-3, with a tentative D call TRBD1 (5 bases). Germline loops: CDR1 ENHRY, CDR2 SYGVKD. V was pared by 0 bases and J by 6 bases, with 17 bases between. The CDR3 contains 16 residues. The CDR3 DNA sequence: TGTGCCATCAGTGAGTCGGTTGGGGGAGGAGAAGCTGAAGCTTTCTTT. Protein: CAISESVGGGEAEAFF.

The chain is built from TRBV14 and TRBJ2-7; tentatively, D is TRBD2 (5 bases). The CDR3 length is 16 residues. The germline V gene has CDR1 SGHDN and CDR2 FVKESK. Trimming pared 1 base from V and 6 bases from J, leaving 19 bases between. DNA for the CDR3: TGTGCCAGCAGCCAAGGAGGCGGGCGGGTCCCGTCCGAGCAGTACTTC. Translating gives CASSQGGGRVPSEQYF.

The CDR3 loop is CASSQGGLGPSTEAFF. CDR3 DNA: TGTGCCAGCAGCCAGGGAGGTTTGGGGCCGAGCACTGAAGCTTTCTTT. The rearrangement links TRBV5-4 to TRBJ1-1; TRBD1 might be the D (5 bases). The germline V and J ends were trimmed by 4 bases and 4 bases, with 20 bases remaining between them. The CDR3 is 16 amino acids. Germline CDR1 and CDR2: SGHNT and YYREEE (reference sequence).

The chain combines TRBV4-1 with TRBJ2-1, with 13 bases matching TRBD2. The CDR3 is 17 amino acids. The junction had 10 bases not matched to a gene; V was cut back by 1 base and J by 10 bases. CDR1 and CDR2 (germline): MGHRA, YSYEKL. CDR3 region: CASSQVPTSGRLPEQFF. CDR3 in DNA: TGCGCCAGCAGCCAAGTCCCGACTAGCGGGAGGCTCCCCGAGCAGTTCTTC.

V is TRBV5-1 and J is TRBJ2-1; D tentatively fits TRBD1 or TRBD2 (5 bases each). CDR3 length equals 15 residues. V lost 4 bases and J 4 bases, leaving 15 bases between the germline ends. Germline assignment: CDR1 SGHRS and CDR2 YFSETQ. The chain's CDR3 is CASSKAGDGYNEQFF. The CDR3 region has the DNA TGCGCCAGCAGCAAGGCCGGGGACGGTTACAATGAGCAGTTCTTC.